This T cell receptor beta chain was identified during a study of CD8+ T cells in alopecia areata. Findings and limits, study-wide: Lesional scalp, notably in alopecia totalis/universalis, had clonality above that of normal scalp.

Germline V lookup: CDR1 GTSNPN, CDR2 SVGIG (reference sequence). CDR3 length: 13 amino acids. Germline trimming cut 7 bases from V and 3 bases from J; bases unmatched to any gene: 4. Treatment indicated: oral pan-JAK inhibitor, 5-10 mg twice daily. Concerning this clone itself: Its antigen is currently unknown.

Extraction and reverse transcription of RNA yielded cDNA as the sequencing template. Profiled with immunoSEQ multiplex PCR; TCRdb holds only in-frame clones, not every one. The table records more than 95,000 clones, about 59% of them present only once. This chain uses TRBV30 with TRBJ1-1; TRBD1 agrees at 11 bases. This clonotype was obtained from a human donor with alopecia areata. The sample in question was CD4+ T cells sorted from blood, obtained at week 4, from a patient treated with tofacitinib. CDR3 in DNA: TGTGCCTACCGGGGACAGGGGGACACTGAAGCTTTCTTT. Protein product: CAYRGQGDTEAFF.